This T cell receptor beta chain was retrieved from a study of CD8 T cells in ankylosing spondylitis. Broader study findings: Earlier studies detected some motif variants in reactive arthritis synovial fluid and blood. Matched ankylosing spondylitis synovial fluid reportedly showed significant enrichment of disease-linked clones. Seemingly distinctive of ankylosing spondylitis blood was a TCR beta motif formed by eight highly homologous variants. Disease-linked clones bore a CD8+ phenotype, appearing relatively rarely in peripheral blood.

Concerning this clonotype itself: Its target is not known.

Trimming stripped 2 bases from V and 1 base from J, with 10 bases between. This CDR3 region has 15 residues. In germline, CDR1 is SGHTA, CDR2 FQGNSA. 5'-RACE, quantitative and with molecular barcodes, yielded the TCR beta libraries. From the 5' RACE reads, TCRdb called clonotypes with MiXCR, one entry per CDR3 protein. This sample has 700,000 to 1,000,000 distinct CDR3 sequences, with roughly 10% found just once. J is TRBJ2-3 and V is TRBV7-2; D remains unclear. The TCR sequence derives from a male donor with ankylosing spondylitis. Sequences were obtained from blood, either unsorted or a sorted T cell fraction (not recorded which). The CDR3: CASSLKAPGTDTQYF. CDR3 bases: TGTGCCAGCAGCTTAAAAGCCCCCGGCACAGATACGCAGTATTTT.